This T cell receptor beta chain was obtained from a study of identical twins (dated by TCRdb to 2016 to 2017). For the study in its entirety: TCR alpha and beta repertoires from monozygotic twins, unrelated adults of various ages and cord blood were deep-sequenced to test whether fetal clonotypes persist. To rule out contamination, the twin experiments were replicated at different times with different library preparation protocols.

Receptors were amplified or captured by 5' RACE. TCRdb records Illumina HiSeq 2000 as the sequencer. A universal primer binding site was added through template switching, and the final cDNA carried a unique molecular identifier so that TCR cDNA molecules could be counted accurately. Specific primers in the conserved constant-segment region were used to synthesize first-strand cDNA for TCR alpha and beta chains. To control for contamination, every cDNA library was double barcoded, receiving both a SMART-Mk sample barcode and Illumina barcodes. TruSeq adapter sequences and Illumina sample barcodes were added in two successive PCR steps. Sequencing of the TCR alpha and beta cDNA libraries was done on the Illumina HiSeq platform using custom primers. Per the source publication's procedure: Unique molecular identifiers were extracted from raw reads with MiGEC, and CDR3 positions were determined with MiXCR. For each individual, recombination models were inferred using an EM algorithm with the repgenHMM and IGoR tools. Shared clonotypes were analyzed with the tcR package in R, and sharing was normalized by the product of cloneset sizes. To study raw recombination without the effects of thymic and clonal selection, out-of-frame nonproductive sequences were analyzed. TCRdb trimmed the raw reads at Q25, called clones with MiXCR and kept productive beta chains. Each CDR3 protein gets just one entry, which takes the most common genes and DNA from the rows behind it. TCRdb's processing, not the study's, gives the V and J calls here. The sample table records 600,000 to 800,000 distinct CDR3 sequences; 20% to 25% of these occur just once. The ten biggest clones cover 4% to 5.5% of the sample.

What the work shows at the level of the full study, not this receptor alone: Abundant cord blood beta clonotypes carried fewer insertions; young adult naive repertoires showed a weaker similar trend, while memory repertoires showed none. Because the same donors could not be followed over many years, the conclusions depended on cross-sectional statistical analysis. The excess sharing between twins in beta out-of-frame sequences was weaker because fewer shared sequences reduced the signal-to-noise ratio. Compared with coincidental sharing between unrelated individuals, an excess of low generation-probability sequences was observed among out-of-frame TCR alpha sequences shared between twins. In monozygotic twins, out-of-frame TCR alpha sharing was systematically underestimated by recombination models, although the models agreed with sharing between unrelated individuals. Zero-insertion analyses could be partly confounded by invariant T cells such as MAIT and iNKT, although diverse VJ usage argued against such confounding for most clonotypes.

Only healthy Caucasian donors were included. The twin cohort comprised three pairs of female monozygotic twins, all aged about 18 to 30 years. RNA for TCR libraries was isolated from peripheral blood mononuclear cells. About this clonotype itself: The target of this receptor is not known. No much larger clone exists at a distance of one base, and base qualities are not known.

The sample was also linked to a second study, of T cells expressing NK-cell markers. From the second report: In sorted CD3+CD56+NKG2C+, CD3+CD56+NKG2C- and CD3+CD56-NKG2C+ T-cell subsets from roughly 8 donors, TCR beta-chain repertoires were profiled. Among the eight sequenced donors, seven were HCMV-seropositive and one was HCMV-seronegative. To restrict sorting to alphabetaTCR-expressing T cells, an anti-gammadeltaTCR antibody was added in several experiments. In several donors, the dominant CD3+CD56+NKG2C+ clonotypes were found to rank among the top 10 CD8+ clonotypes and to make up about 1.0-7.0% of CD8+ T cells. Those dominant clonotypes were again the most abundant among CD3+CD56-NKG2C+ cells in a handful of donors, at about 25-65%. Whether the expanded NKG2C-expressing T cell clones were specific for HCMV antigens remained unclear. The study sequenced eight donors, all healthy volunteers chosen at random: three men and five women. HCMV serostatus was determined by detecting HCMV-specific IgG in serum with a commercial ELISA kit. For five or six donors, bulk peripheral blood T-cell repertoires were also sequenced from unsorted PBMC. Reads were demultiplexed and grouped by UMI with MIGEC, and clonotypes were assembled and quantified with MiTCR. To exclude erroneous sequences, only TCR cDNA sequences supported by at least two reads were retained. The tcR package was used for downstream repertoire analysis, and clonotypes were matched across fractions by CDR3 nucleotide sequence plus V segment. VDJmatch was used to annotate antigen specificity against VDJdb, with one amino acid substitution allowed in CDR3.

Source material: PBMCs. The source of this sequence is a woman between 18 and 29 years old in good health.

The CDR3 region: CSLNLGETQYF. Here is the DNA: TGCAGTTTAAACTTGGGGGAGACCCAGTACTTC. The chain is made from TRBV20-1 and TRBJ2-5; the D gene assignment is ambiguous. From the cysteine up to the phenylalanine, the CDR3 has a length of 11 residues. The retained sequence is limited to the CDR3, 33 bases, with the frame set at the first base. The V end loses 8 bases and the J end loses 5 bases, and a stretch of 12 bases separates them. The germline V gene (reference sequence) specifies DFQATT as CDR1 and SNEGSKA as CDR2.